The next 2 T cell receptor beta chains were all read from a single sample in a study of sequential checkpoint blockade in melanoma. The treatment denotes: randomized to nivolumab then ipilimumab (arm A) or the reverse (arm B). Using immunoSEQ multiplex PCR, the repertoire was profiled, and TCRdb retains in-frame clones only, with some absent. Among about 18,000 clones, roughly 28% were seen once, and the ten largest hold 5.5% to 8%. Source: tumor tissue (inferred from file names), taken from a patient given nivolumab and ipilimumab in sequence. The receptors shown here come from a human donor with melanoma.

V is TRBV12-5 and J is TRBJ2-1; 12 nucleotides match TRBD2. Trimming at V came to 0 bases and at J to 7 bases, leaving 7 bases not matched to a gene. The CDR3 has 17 residues. CDR1 and CDR2 (germline): LGHNT, FRNRAP. In DNA, the CDR3 is TGTGCTAGTGGTTTGGTCCTACTAGCGGGGGGCCGTAATGAGCAGTTCTTC. It specifies CASGLVLLAGGRNEQFF.

This clone was seen a handful of times. The V and J genes are TRBV6-8 and TRBJ2-1; 9 bases fit TRBD1. The CDR3 loop spans 15 amino acids. Trimming took 10 bases from V and 2 from J; bases not matched to a gene: 9. The germline V gene has CDR1 MNHGY and CDR2 SAAAGT. CDR3 nucleotides: TGTGCCATCAGGCCGGACAGGGGAGCCTACAATGAGCAGTTCTTC. Residues: CAIRPDRGAYNEQFF.